The next 3 T cell receptor beta chains were all read from a single sample in a study of regulatory T cells in long-lasting Graves disease. Building of the TCR beta libraries involved iRepertoire HTBI primers and Arm-PCR of CDR3 regions. One entry per CDR3 protein, called by TCRdb with MiXCR from the multiplex PCR reads. The table lists around 500,000 distinct CDR3 sequences, about 15% of them singletons. The time point is: newly diagnosed GD, antithyroid drugs for less than 3 months. After RNA was extracted from PBMCs, the TCR library was made from it. These records were also assigned to another study, of T cells in Graves' hyperthyroidism and ophthalmopathy.

The material sequenced was peripheral blood mononuclear cells (PBMCs), taken at new diagnosis, from a patient treated with antithyroid drugs. Source of these receptors: a woman aged 35-60 years with Graves disease.

In its sample, this clonotype was seen many times. The junction shows a germline mismatch at one end, possibly a read error. The chain couples TRBV5-1 to TRBJ1-1; no reliable D call. The CDR3 length is 12 residues. In germline, CDR1 is SGHRS, CDR2 YFSETQ. The DNA of the CDR3 is TGTGCCAGCAGTTTGGTGAACACTGAAGCTTTCTTT. Protein: CASSLVNTEAFF. Filled out from reference TRBV5-1 and TRBJ1-1, the complete variable domain reads KAGVTQTPRYLIKTRGQQVTLSCSPISGHRSVSWYQQTPGQGLQFLFEYFSETQRNKGNFPGRFSGRQFSNSRSEMNVSTLELGDSALYLCASSLVNTEAFFGQGTRLTVV.

The rearrangement links TRBV6-4 to TRBJ2-2; D perhaps matches TRBD1 (6 bases). V dropped 3 bases and J dropped 6 bases, with 8 bases sitting between them. The CDR3 runs 13 residues. Looked up from germline, CDR1 is MRHNA and CDR2 is SNTAGT. Here the CDR3 DNA reads TGTGCCAGCAGTGAACAGGGTCCCGGGGAGCTGTTTTTT. This codes for CASSEQGPGELFF.

This chain joins TRBV9 and TRBJ1-2; a weak D match, TRBD1 (5 bases). CDR3 length: 15 amino acids. Germline V gene lookup returns CDR1 SGDLS and CDR2 YYNGEE. Trimming shortened V by 0 bases and J by 2 bases, and 11 bases separated the two germline ends. CDR3 sequence: CASSVGKGTNYGYTF. For the CDR3, the DNA is TGTGCCAGCAGCGTAGGAAAAGGGACGAACTATGGCTACACCTTC.